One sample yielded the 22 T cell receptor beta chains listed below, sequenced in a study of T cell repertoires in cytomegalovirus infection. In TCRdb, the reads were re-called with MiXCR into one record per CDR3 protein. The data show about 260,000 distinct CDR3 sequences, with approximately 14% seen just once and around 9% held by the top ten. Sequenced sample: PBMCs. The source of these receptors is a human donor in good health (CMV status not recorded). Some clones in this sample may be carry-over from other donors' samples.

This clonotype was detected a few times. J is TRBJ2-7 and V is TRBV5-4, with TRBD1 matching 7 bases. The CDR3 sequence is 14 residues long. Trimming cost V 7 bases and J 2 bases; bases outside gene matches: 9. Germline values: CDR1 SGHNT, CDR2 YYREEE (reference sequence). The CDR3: CASRSSGQTYEQYF. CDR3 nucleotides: TGTGCCAGCCGCTCCTCGGGACAGACCTACGAGCAGTACTTC.

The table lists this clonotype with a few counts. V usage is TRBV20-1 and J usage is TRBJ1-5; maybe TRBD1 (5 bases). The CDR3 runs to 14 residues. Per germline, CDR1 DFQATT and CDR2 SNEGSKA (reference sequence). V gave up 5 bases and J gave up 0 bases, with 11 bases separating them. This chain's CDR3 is CSAAGTDSNQPQHF. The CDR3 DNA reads TGCAGTGCTGCAGGGACGGATAGCAATCAGCCCCAGCATTTT.

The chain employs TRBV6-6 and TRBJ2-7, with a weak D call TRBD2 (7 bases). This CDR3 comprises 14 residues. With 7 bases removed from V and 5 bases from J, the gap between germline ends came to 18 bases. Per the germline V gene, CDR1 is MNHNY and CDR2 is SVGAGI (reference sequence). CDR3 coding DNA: TGTGCCAGCACTCAGATGGGGGGGGCGGACGAGCAGTACTTC. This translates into CASTQMGGADEQYF.

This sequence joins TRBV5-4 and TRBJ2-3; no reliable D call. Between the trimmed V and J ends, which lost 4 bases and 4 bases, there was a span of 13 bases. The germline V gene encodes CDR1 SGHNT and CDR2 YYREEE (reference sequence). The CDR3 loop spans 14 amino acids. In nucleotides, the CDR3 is TGTGCCAGCAGCCTGGACGTTCGTCCAGATACGCAGTATTTT. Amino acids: CASSLDVRPDTQYF.

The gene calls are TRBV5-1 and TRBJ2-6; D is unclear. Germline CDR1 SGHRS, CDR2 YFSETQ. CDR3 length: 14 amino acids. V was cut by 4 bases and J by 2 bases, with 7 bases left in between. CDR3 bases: TGCGCCAGCAGCCCCCAGGCTGGGGCCAACGTCCTGACTTTC. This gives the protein CASSPQAGANVLTF.

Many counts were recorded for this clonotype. The CDR3 spells CASSLSGGEQYF. DNA for the CDR3: TGTGCCAGCAGCTTAAGTGGGGGCGAGCAGTACTTC. The chain is built from TRBV7-8 and TRBJ2-7; D assignment may be TRBD1 or TRBD2 (5 bases each). Deletions cut 2 bases from V and 6 bases from J, with 8 bases between. Germline lookup yields CDR1 SGHVS and CDR2 FQNEAQ. The CDR3 covers 12 residues.

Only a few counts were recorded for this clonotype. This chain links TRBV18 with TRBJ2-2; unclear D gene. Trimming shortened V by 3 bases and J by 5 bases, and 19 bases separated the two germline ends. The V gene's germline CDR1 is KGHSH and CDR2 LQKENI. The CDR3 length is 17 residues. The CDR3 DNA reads TGTGCCAGCTCACCTCTCGAACCCGACCTGTGGACCGGGGAGCTGTTTTTT. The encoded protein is CASSPLEPDLWTGELFF.

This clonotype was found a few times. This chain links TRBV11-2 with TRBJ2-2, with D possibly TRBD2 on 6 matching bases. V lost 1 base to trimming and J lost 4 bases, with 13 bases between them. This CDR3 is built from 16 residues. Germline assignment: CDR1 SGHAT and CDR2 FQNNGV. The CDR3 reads CASSLVTGAGTGELFF. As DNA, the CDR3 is TGTGCCAGCAGCTTAGTTACGGGAGCGGGCACCGGGGAGCTGTTTTTT.

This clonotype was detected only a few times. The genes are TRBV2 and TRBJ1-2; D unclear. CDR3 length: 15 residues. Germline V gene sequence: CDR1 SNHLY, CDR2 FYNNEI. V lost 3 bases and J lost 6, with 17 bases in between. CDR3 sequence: CASSEAGRGTDGYTF. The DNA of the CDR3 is TGTGCCAGCAGTGAGGCAGGCAGAGGCACTGATGGCTACACCTTC. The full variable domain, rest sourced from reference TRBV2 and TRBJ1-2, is EPEVTQTPSHQVTQMGQEVILRCVPISNHLYFYWYRQILGQKVEFLVSFYNNEISEKSEIFDDQFSVERPDGSNFTLKIRSTKLEDSAMYFCASSEAGRGTDGYTFGSGTRLTVV.

CDR3 nucleotide sequence: TGCGCCAGCAGCCTTTCCGGGAAGAGCTCCTACAATGAGCAGTTCTTC. This sequence encodes CASSLSGKSSYNEQFF. J is TRBJ2-1 and V is TRBV4-3; tentatively, D is TRBD2 (5 bases). Germline V lookup: CDR1 LGHNA, CDR2 YSLEER. Trimming cost V 4 bases and J 0 bases, with 13 bases left between them. The CDR3 has 16 amino acids.

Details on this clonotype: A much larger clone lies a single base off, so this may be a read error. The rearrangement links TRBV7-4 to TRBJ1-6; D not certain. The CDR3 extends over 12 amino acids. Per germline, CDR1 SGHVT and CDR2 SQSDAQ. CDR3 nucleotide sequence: TGTGCCAGCCACTCGATCGATTCACCCCTCTACTTT. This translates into CASHSIDSPLYF.

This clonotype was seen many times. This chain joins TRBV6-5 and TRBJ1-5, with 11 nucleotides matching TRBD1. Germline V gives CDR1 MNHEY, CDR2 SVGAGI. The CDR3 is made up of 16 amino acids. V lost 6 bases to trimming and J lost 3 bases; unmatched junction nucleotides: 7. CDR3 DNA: TGTGCCAGCAGCCCCGGGACAGGGGGGCTCAATCAGCCCCAGCATTTT. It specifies CASSPGTGGLNQPQHF.

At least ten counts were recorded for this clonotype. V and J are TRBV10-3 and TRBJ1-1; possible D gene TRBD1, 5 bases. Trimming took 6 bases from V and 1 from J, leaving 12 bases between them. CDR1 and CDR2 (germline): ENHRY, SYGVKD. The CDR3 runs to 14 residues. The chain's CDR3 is CAIRETAKNTEAFF. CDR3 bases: TGTGCCATCAGGGAGACAGCCAAGAACACTGAAGCTTTCTTT.

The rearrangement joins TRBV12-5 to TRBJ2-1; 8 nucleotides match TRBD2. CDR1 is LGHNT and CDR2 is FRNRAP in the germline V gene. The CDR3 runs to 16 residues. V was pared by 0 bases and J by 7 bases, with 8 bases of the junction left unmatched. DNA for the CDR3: TGTGCTAGTGGTTTGGTGGTAGCGGGATCGGTAAATGAGCAGTTCTTC. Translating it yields CASGLVVAGSVNEQFF.

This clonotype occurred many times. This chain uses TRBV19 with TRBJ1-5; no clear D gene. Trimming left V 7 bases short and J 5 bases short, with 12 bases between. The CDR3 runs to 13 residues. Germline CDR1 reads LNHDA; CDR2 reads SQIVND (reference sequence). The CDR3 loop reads CASNSYLDQPQHF. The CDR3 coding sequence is TGTGCCAGTAATAGTTATCTGGATCAGCCCCAGCATTTT.

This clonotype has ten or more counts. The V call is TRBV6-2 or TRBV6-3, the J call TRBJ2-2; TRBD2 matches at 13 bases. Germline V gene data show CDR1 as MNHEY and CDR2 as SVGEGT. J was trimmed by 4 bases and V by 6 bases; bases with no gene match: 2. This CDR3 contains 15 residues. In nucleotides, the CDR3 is TGTGCCAGCAGGCGGACTAGCGGGAGCACCGGGGAGCTGTTTTTT. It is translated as CASRRTSGSTGELFF.

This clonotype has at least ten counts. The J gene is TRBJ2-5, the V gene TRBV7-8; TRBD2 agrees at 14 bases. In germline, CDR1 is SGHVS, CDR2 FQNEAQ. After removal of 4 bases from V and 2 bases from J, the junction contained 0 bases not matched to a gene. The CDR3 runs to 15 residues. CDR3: CASSWTSGGQETQYF. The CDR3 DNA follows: TGTGCCAGCAGCTGGACTAGCGGGGGGCAAGAGACCCAGTACTTC.

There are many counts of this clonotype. The CDR3 protein is CASSLLGHQNTGELFF. The CDR3 coding sequence is TGTGCCAGCAGCTTACTTGGACACCAGAACACCGGGGAGCTGTTTTTT. The rearrangement joins TRBV7-2 to TRBJ2-2; TRBD1 might be the D (5 bases). Germline CDR1 is SGHTA and CDR2 is FQGNSA. The length of the CDR3 is 16 residues. V was trimmed by 2 bases and J by 1 base, leaving 11 bases between them.

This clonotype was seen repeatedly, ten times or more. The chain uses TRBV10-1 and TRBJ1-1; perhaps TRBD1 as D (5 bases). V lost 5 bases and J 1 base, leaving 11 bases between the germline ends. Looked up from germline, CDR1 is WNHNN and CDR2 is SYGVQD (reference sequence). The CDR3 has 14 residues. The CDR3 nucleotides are TGCGCCAGCAGTAGGGGTTCGGGGAACACTGAAGCTTTCTTT. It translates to CASSRGSGNTEAFF.

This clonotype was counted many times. The CDR3 DNA reads as TGTGCCAGCAGCGGGGGCCCGGGACAGGGGCTGTATAGCAATCAGCCCCAGCATTTT. It specifies CASSGGPGQGLYSNQPQHF. V is TRBV25-1 and J is TRBJ1-5, with 10 bases fitting TRBD1. The germline V gene has CDR1 MGHDK and CDR2 SYGVNS. V lost 6 bases and J lost 0; bases outside the gene matches: 14. The CDR3 runs to 19 residues. The full variable domain, rest sourced from reference TRBV25-1 and TRBJ1-5, is EADIYQTPRYLVIGTGKKITLECSQTMGHDKMYWYQQDPGMELHLIHYSYGVNSTEKGDLSSESTVSRIRTEHFPLTLESARPSHTSQYLCASSGGPGQGLYSNQPQHFGDGTRLSIL.

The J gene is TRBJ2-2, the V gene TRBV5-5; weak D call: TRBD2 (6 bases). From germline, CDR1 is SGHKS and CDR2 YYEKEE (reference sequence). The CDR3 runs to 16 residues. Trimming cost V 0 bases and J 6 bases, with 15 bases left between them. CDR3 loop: CASSLVHLGGAGELFF. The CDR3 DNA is TGTGCCAGCAGCTTGGTTCACCTCGGAGGGGCCGGGGAGCTGTTTTTT. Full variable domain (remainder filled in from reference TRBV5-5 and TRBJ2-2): DAGVTQSPTHLIKTRGQQVTLRCSPISGHKSVSWYQQVLGQGPQFIFQYYEKEERGRGNFPDRFSARQFPNYSSELNVNALLLGDSALYLCASSLVHLGGAGELFFGEGSRLTVL.

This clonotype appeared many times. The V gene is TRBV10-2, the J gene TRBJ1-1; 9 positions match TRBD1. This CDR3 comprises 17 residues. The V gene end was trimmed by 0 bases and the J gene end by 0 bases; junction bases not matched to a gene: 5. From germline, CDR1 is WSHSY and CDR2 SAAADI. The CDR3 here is CASSESVGTGLNTEAFF. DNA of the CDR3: TGCGCCAGCAGTGAGTCGGTGGGGACAGGGCTGAACACTGAAGCTTTCTTT.